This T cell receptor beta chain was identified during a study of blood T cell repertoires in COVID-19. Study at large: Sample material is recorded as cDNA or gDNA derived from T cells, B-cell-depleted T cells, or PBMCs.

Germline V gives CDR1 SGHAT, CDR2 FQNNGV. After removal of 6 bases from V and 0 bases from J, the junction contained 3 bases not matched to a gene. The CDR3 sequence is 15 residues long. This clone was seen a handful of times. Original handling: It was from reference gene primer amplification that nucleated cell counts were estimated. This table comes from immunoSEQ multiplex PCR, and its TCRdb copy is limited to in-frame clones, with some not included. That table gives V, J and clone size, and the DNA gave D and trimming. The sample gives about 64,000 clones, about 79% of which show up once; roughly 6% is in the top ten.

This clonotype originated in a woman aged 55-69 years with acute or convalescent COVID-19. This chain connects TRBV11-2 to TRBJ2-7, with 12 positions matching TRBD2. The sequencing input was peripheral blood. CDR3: CASRLTSGSSYEQYF. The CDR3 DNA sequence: TGTGCCAGCAGGCTGACTAGCGGGAGCTCCTACGAGCAGTACTTC.